This T cell receptor (beta chain) was identified in a study of blood T cell repertoires in COVID-19. Study-level information: Samples of COVID-19 (acute and convalescent) were obtained from the United States, Italy and Spain.

Per the original data handling: The authors estimated nucleated cell counts from reference gene primer amplification. The table came from immunoSEQ multiplex PCR; TCRdb's copy has only in-frame clones and leaves some out. The D gene and trimming were derived from the DNA, and the V and J assignments and clone size from that table. Among more than 100,000 clones, roughly 83% were seen once, and the ten largest hold 1.4%. This clone was picked up one time. The germline CDR1 and CDR2 sequences are MNHEY and SVGAGI. The CDR3 runs 14 residues. Trimming removed 5 bases at V and 0 bases at J, with 5 bases between.

Sequencing was done on a sample of peripheral blood. The TCR sequence derives from a man in his 60s with acute or convalescent COVID-19. The gene calls are TRBV6-5 and TRBJ2-6, with D hard to call. The CDR3 here is CASSLSSGANVLTF. CDR3 coding DNA: TGTGCCAGCAGTCTTAGCTCTGGGGCCAACGTCCTGACTTTC.